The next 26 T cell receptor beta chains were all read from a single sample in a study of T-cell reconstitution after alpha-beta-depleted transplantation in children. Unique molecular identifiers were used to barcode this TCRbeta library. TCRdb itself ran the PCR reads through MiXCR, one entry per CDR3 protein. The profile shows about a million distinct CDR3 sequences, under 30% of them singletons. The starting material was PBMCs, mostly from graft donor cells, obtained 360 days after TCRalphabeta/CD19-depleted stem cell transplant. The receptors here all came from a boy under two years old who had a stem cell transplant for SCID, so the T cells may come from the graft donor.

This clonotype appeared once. This chain's CDR3 is CSARDLQGSGTDTQYF. In DNA, the CDR3 is TGCAGTGCTAGAGACCTCCAGGGAAGCGGCACAGATACGCAGTATTTT. The chain carries TRBV20-1 and TRBJ2-3, with D possibly TRBD1 on 5 matching bases. V was trimmed by 0 bases and J by 1 base, leaving 14 bases between them. Germline CDR1 DFQATT, CDR2 SNEGSKA (reference sequence). CDR3 size: 16 residues.

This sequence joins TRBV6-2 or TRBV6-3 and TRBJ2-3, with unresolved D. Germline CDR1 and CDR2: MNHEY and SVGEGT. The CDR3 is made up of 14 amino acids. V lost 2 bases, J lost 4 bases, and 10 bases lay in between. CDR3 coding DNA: TGTGCCAGCAGTTACCGTGCCGGATCAGATACGCAGTATTTT. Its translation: CASSYRAGSDTQYF.

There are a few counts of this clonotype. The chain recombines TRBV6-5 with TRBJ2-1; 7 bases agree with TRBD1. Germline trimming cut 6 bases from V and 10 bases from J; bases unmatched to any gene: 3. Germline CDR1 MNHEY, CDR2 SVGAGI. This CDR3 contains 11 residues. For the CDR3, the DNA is TGTGCCAGCAGACAGGGACAGGAGCAGTTCTTC. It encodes CASRQGQEQFF.

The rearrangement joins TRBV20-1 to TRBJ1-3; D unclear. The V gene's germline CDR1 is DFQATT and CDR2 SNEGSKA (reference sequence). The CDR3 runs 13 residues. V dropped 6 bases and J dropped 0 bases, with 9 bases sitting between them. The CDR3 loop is CSARYFSGNTIYF. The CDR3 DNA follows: TGCAGTGCCCGGTACTTCTCTGGAAACACCATATATTTT.

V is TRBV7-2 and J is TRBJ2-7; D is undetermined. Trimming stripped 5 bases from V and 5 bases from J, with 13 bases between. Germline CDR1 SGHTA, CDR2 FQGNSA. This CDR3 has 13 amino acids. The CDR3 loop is CASSPNMGNEQYF. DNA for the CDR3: TGTGCCAGCAGCCCCAACATGGGTAACGAGCAGTACTTC.

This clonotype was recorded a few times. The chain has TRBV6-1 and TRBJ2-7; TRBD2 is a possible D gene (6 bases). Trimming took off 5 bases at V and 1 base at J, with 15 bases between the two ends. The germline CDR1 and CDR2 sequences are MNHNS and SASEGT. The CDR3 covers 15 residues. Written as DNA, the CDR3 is TGTGCCAGCAGTCTAAGGCGGGAAGGGTCCTACGAGCAGTACTTC. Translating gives CASSLRREGSYEQYF.

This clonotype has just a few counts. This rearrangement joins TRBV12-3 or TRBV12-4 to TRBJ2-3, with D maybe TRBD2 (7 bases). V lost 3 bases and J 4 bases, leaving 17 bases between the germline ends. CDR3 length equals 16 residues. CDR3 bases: TGTGCCAGCAGTTTGGGGGGGGGGCGGACCGCAGATACGCAGTATTTT. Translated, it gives CASSLGGGRTADTQYF.

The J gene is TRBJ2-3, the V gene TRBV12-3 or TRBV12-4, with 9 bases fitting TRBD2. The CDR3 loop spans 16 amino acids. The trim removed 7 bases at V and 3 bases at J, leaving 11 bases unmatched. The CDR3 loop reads CASTHIPGLATDTQYF. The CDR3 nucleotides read TGTGCCAGCACCCACATACCAGGACTAGCGACAGATACGCAGTATTTT.

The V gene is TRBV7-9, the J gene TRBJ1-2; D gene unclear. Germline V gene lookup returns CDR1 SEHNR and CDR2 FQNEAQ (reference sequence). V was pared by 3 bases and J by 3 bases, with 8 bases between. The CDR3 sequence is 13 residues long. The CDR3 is CASSLEEYYGYTF. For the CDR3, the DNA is TGTGCCAGCAGCTTGGAGGAGTACTATGGCTACACCTTC. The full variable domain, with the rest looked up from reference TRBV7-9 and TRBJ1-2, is DTGVSQNPRHKITKRGQNVTFRCDPISEHNRLYWYRQTLGQGPEFLTYFQNEAQLEKSRLLSDRFSAERPKGSFSTLEIQRTEQGDSAMYLCASSLEEYYGYTFGSGTRLTVV.

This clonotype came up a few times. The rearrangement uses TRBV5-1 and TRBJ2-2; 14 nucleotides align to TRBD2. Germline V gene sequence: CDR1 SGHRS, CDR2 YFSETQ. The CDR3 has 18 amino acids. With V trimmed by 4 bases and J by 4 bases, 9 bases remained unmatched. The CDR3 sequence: CASSPTGTSGGPTGELFF. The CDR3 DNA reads TGCGCCAGCAGCCCAACCGGGACTAGCGGGGGACCCACCGGGGAGCTGTTTTTT.

Written as DNA, the CDR3 is TGTGCCACCAGTGATTTGCTTGGGGACCTCACCTTC. It is translated as CATSDLLGDLTF. V is TRBV24-1 and J is TRBJ1-2; tentative D call: TRBD1 (5 bases). This CDR3 contains 12 residues. Trimming took 0 bases from V and 13 from J, leaving 11 bases between them. Germline V CDR1 and CDR2: KGHDR, SFDVKD.

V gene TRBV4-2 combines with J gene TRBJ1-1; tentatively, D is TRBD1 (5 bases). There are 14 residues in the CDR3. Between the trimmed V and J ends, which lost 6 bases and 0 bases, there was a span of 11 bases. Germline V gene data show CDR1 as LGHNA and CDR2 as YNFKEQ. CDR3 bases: TGTGCCAGCAGGCCAGGGCACATGAACACTGAAGCTTTCTTT. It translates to CASRPGHMNTEAFF.

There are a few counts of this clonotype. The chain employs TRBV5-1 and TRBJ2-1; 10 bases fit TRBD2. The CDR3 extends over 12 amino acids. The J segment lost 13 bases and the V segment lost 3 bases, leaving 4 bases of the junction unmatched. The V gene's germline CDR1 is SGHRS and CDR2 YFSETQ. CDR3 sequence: CASSSTSGDQFF. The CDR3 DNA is TGCGCCAGCAGCTCCACTAGCGGGGATCAGTTCTTC.

The CDR3 bases are TGTGCCAGCAGCCAAGGAGACAGAGGAACGGATGAAAAACTGTTTTTT. It translates to CASSQGDRGTDEKLFF. This chain joins TRBV4-2 and TRBJ1-4; D perhaps matches TRBD1 (5 bases). Germline V gene lookup returns CDR1 LGHNA and CDR2 YNFKEQ. This CDR3 has 16 residues. V was clipped by 1 base and J by 6 bases, with 15 bases between them.

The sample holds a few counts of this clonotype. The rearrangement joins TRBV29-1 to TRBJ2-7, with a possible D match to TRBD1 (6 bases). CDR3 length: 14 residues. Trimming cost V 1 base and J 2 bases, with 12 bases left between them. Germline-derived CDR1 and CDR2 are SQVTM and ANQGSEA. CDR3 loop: CSVEVLDSPYEQYF. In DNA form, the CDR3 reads TGCAGCGTTGAAGTCCTGGACAGCCCCTACGAGCAGTACTTC.

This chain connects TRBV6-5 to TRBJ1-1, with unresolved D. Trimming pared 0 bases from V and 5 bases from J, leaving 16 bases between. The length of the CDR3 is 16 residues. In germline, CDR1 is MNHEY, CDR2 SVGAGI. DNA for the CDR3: TGTGCCAGCAGTTACTCGTCACGCCGGGATGGGACTGAAGCTTTCTTT. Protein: CASSYSSRRDGTEAFF.

The CDR3 nucleotides are TGTGCCTGGAGTCCCGGGACTAGCGGCTACGAGCAGTACTTC. Protein product: CAWSPGTSGYEQYF. The V gene is TRBV30, the J gene TRBJ2-7; 11 nucleotides agree with TRBD2. Germline V gene sequence: CDR1 GTSNPN, CDR2 SVGIG (reference sequence). Trimming took 2 bases from V and 3 from J; bases not matched to a gene: 3. The CDR3 extends over 14 amino acids.

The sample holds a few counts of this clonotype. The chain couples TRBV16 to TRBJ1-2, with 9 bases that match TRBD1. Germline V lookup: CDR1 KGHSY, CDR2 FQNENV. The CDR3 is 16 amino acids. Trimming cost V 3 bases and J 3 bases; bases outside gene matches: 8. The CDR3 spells CASSHGIQGAYYGYTF. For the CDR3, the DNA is TGTGCCAGCAGCCACGGGATACAGGGGGCATACTATGGCTACACCTTC.

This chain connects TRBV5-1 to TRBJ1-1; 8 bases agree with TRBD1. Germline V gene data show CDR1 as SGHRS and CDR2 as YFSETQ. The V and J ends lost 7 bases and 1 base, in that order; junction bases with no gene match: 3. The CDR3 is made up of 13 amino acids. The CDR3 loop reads CASGQGTNTEAFF. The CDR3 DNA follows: TGCGCCAGCGGACAGGGAACGAACACTGAAGCTTTCTTT.

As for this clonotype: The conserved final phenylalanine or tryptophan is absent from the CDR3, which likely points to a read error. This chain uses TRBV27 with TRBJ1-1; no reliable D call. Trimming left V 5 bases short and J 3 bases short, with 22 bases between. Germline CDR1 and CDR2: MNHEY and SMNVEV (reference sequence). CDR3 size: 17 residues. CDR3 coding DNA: TGTGCCAGCAGTCCCCCCAGGACCCGTTTTGTGTACACTGAAGCTTTCTCT. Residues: CASSPPRTRFVYTEAFS.

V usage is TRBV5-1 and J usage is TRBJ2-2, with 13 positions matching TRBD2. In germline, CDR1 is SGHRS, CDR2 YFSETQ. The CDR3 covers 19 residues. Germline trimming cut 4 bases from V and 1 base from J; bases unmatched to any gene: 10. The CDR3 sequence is CASSLRPGLAGRNTGELFF. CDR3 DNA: TGCGCCAGCAGCCTCAGACCGGGACTAGCGGGGCGGAACACCGGGGAGCTGTTTTTT.

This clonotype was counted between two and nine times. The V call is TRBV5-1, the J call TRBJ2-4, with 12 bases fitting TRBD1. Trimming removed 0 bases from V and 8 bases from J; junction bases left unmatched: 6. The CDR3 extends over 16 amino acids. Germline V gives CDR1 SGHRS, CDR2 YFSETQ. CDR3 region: CASSLGGQGAVDIQYF. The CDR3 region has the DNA TGCGCCAGCAGCTTGGGGGGACAGGGGGCGGTAGACATTCAGTACTTC.

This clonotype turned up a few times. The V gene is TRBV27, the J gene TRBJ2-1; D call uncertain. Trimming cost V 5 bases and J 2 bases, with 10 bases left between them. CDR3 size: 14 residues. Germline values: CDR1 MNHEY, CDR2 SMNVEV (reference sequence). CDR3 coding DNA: TGTGCCAGCAGTAAAGCCTCGACCTACAATGAGCAGTTCTTC. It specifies CASSKASTYNEQFF.

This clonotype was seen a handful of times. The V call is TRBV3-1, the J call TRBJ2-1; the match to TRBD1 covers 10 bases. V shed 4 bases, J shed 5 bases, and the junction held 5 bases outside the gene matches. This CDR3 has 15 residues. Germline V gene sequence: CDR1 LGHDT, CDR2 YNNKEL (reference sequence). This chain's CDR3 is CASSRGTGVDNEQFF. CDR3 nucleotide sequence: TGTGCCAGCAGCCGGGGGACAGGGGTAGACAATGAGCAGTTCTTC.

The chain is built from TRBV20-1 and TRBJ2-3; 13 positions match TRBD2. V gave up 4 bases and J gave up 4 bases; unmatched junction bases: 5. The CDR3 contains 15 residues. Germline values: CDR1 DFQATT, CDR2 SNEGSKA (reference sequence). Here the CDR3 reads CSAKPGTSGADTQYF. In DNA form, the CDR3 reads TGCAGTGCTAAGCCTGGGACTAGCGGGGCAGATACGCAGTATTTT.

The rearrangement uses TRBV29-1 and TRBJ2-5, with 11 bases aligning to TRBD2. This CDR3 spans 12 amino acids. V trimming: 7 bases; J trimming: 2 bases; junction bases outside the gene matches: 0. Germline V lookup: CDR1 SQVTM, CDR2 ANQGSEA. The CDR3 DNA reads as TGCAGCGGACTAGCGGGGCAAGAGACCCAGTACTTC. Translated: CSGLAGQETQYF.